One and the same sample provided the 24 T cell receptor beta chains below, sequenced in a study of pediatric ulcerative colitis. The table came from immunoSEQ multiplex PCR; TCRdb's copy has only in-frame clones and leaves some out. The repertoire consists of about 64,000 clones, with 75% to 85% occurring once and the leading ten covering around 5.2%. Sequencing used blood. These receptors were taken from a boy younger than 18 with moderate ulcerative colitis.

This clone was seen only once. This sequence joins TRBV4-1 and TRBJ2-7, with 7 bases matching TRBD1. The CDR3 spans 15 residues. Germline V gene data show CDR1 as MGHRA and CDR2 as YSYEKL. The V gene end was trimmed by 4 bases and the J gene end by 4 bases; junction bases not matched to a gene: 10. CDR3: CASSPLQGVQYEQYF. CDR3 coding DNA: TGCGCCAGCAGCCCTCTCCAGGGGGTGCAATACGAGCAGTACTTC.

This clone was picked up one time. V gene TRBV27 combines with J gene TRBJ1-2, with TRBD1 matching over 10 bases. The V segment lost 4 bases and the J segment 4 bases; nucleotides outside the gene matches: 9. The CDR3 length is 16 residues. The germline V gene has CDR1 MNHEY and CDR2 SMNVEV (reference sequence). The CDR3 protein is CASSSTGTGASYGYTF. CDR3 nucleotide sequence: TGTGCCAGCAGTTCTACCGGGACAGGGGCTTCCTATGGCTACACCTTC.

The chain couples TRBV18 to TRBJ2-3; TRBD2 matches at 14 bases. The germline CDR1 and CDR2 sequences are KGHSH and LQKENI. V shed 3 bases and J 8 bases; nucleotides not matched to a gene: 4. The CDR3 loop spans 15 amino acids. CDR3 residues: CASSPTSGGAFTQYF. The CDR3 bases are TGTGCCAGCTCACCGACTAGCGGGGGGGCCTTTACGCAGTATTTT.

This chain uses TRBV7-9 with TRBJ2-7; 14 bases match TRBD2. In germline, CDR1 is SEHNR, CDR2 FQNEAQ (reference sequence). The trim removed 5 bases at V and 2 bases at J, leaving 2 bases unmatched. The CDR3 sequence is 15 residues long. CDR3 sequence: CASSPGLAGAYEQYF. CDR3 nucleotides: TGTGCCAGCAGCCCGGGACTAGCGGGGGCCTACGAGCAGTACTTC.

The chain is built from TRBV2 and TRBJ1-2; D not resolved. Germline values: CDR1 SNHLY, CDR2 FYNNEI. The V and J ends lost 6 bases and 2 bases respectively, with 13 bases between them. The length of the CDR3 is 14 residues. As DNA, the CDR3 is TGTGCCAGCAGGACGTCTGCTGGGAACTATGGCTACACCTTC. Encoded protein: CASRTSAGNYGYTF.

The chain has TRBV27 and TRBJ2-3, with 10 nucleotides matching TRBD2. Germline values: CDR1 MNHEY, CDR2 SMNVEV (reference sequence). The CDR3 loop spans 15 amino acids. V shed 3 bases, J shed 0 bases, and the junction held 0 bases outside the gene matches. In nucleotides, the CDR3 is TGTGCCAGCAGTTTGACTAGCGGGAGCACAGATACGCAGTATTTT. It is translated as CASSLTSGSTDTQYF.

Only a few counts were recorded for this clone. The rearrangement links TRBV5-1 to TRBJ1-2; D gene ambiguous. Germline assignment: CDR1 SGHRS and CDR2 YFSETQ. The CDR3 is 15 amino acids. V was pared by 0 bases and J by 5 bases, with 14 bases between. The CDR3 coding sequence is TGCGCCAGCAGCTTGGGGGCAGGAGAGAGGTATGGCTACACCTTC. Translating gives CASSLGAGERYGYTF.

The CDR3 protein is CASSPLVSSYNEQFF. CDR3 in DNA: TGTGCCAGCAGCCCCCTAGTTAGCTCCTACAATGAGCAGTTCTTC. The genes are TRBV7-9 and TRBJ2-1; D is unclear. CDR3 length: 15 residues. The germline V gene has CDR1 SEHNR and CDR2 FQNEAQ (reference sequence). Between the trimmed V and J ends, which lost 5 bases and 0 bases, there was a span of 11 bases.

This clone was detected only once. In DNA, the CDR3 is TGTGCCAGTAGTATCCCAAAAAAACAAGAGACCCAGTACTTC. Amino acids: CASSIPKKQETQYF. This chain uses TRBV19 with TRBJ2-5, with unresolved D. The ends were cut back, 3 bases at V and 2 bases at J, with 10 bases in the middle. This CDR3 contains 14 residues. CDR1 and CDR2 (germline): LNHDA, SQIVND (reference sequence). Combining the CDR3 with reference TRBV19 and TRBJ2-5 gives the whole variable domain DGGITQSPKYLFRKEGQNVTLSCEQNLNHDAMYWYRQDPGQGLRLIYYSQIVNDFQKGDIAEGYSVSREKKESFPLTVTSAQKNPTAFYLCASSIPKKQETQYFGPGTRLLVL.

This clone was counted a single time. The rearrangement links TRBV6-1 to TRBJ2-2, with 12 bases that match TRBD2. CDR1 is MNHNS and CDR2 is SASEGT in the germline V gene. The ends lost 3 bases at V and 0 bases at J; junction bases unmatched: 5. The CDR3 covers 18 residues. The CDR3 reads CASSERTSGAANTGELFF. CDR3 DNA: TGTGCCAGCAGTGAGAGGACTAGCGGGGCGGCGAACACCGGGGAGCTGTTTTTT.

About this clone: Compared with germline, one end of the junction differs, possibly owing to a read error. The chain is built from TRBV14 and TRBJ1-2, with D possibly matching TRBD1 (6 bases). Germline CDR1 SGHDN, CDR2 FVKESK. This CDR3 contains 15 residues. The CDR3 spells CAGSQRTSGDYGYTF. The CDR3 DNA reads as TGTGCCGGCAGCCAAAGAACGTCAGGGGACTATGGCTACACCTTC.

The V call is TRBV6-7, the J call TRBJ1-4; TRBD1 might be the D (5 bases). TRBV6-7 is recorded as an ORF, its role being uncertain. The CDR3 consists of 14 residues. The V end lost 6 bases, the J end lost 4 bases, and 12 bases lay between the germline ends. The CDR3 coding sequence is TGTGCCAGCAGCCCGGGGGGTGTTAATGAAAAACTGTTTTTT. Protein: CASSPGGVNEKLFF.

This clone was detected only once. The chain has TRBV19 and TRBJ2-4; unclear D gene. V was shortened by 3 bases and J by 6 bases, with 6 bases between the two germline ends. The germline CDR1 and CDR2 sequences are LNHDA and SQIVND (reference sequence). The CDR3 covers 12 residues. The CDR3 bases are TGTGCCAGTAGTATCGATGTAAACATTCAGTACTTC. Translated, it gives CASSIDVNIQYF.

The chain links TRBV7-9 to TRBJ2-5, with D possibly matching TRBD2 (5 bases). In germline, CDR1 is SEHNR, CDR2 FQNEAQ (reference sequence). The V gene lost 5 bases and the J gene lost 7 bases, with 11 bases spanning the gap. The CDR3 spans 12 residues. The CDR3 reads CASSRDGGTQYF. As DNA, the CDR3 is TGTGCCAGCAGCCGGGATGGCGGGACCCAGTACTTC.

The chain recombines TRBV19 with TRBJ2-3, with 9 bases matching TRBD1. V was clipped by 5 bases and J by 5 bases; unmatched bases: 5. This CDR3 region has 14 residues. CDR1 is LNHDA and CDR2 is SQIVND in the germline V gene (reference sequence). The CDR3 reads CASSFGQGKDTQYF. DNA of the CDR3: TGTGCCAGTAGTTTTGGACAGGGGAAAGATACGCAGTATTTT.

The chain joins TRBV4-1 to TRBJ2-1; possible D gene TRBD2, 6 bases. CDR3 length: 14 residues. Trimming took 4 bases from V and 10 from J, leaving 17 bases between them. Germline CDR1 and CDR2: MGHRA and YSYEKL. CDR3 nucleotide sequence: TGCGCCAGCAGCCCAACTACGGGAGCGTGGGAGCAGTTCTTC. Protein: CASSPTTGAWEQFF.

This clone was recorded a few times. CDR3 sequence reads: CASSLPGTPNSPLHF. In nucleotides, the CDR3 is TGTGCCAGCAGCTTACCCGGGACACCGAATTCACCCCTCCACTTT. V gene TRBV5-6 combines with J gene TRBJ1-6, with a weak D call TRBD1 (6 bases). V was pared by 2 bases and J by 7 bases, with 13 bases between. Germline V gives CDR1 SGHDT, CDR2 YYEEEE. The CDR3 is made up of 15 amino acids.

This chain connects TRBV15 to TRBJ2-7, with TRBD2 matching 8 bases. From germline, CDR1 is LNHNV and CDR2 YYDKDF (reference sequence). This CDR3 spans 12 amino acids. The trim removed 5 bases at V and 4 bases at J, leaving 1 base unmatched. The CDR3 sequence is CATSPSGYEQYF. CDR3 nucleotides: TGTGCCACCAGCCCTAGCGGGTACGAGCAGTACTTC.

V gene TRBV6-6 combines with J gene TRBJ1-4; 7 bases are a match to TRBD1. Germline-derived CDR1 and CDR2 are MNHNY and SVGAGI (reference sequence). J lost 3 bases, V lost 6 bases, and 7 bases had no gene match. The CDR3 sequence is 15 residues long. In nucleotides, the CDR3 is TGTGCCAGCAGACAGGATGGGACAGCTAATGAAAAACTGTTTTTT. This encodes CASRQDGTANEKLFF.

CDR3 coding DNA: TGTGCCAGCAGCCCCGGGACAGGGTTCACAGATACGCAGTATTTT. As protein: CASSPGTGFTDTQYF. The rearrangement joins TRBV7-9 to TRBJ2-3, with TRBD1 matching 9 bases. The CDR3 has 15 residues. Germline CDR1 reads SEHNR; CDR2 reads FQNEAQ (reference sequence). Unmatched junction bases numbered 5, after V lost 5 bases and J lost 2 bases.

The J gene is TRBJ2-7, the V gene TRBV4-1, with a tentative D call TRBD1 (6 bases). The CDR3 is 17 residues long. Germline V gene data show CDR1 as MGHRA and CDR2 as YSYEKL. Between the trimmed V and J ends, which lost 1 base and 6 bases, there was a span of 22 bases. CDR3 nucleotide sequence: TGCGCCAGCAGCCAAGGACTCCTCGACAGGTTTCGGATCGAGCAGTACTTC. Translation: CASSQGLLDRFRIEQYF.

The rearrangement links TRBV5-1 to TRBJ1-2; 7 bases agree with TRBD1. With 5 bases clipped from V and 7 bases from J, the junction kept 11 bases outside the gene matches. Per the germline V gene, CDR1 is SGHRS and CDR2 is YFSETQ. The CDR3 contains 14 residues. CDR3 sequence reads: CASSFDRVGSGYTF. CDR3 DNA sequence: TGCGCCAGCAGTTTCGACAGGGTAGGAAGTGGCTACACCTTC.

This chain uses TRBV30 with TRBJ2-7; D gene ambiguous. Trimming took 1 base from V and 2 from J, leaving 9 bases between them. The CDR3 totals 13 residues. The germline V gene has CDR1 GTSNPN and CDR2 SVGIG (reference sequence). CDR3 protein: CAWSGKGTYEQYF. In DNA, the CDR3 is TGTGCCTGGAGTGGTAAGGGCACCTACGAGCAGTACTTC. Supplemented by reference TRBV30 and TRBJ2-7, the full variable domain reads SQTIHQWPATLVQPVGSPLSLECTVEGTSNPNLYWYRQAAGRGLQLLFYSVGIGQISSEVPQNLSASRPQDRQFILSSKKLLLSDSGFYLCAWSGKGTYEQYFGPGTRLTVT.

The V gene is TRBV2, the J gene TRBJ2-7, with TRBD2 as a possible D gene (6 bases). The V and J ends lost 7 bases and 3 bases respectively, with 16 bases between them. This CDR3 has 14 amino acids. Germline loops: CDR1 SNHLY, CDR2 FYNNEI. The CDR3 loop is CASTASSAYYEQYF. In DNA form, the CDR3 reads TGTGCCAGCACAGCGTCTAGCGCTTACTACGAGCAGTACTTC.